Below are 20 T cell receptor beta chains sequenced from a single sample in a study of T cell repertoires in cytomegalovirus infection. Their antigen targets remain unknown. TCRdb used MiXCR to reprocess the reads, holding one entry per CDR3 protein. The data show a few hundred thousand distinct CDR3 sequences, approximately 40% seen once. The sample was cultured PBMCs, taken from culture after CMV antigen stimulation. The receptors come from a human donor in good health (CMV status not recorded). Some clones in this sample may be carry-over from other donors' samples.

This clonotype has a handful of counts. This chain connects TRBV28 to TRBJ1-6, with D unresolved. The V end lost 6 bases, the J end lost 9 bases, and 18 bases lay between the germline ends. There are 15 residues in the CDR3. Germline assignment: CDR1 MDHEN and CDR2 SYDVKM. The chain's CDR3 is CASSLKAGSGSPLHF. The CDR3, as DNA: TGTGCCAGCAGCTTGAAAGCGGGGTCGGGTTCACCCCTCCACTTT. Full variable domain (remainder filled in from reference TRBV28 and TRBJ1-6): DVKVTQSSRYLVKRTGEKVFLECVQDMDHENMFWYRQDPGLGLRLIYFSYDVKMKEKGDIPEGYSVSREKKERFSLILESASTNQTSMYLCASSLKAGSGSPLHFGNGTRLTVT.

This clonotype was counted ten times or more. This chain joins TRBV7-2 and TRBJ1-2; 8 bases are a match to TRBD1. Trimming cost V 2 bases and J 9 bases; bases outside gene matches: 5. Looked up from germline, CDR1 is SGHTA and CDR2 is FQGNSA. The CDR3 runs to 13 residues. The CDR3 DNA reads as TGTGCCAGCAGCTTAACAGGGGGGCTTAGCTACACCTTC. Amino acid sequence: CASSLTGGLSYTF.

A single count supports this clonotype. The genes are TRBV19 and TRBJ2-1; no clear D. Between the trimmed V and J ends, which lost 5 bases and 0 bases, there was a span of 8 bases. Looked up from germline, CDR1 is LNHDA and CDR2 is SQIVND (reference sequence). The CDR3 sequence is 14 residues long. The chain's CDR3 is CASSADSSYNEQFF. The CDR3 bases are TGTGCCAGTAGTGCGGATAGCTCCTACAATGAGCAGTTCTTC. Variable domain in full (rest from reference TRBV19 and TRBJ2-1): DGGITQSPKYLFRKEGQNVTLSCEQNLNHDAMYWYRQDPGQGLRLIYYSQIVNDFQKGDIAEGYSVSREKKESFPLTVTSAQKNPTAFYLCASSADSSYNEQFFGPGTRLTVL.

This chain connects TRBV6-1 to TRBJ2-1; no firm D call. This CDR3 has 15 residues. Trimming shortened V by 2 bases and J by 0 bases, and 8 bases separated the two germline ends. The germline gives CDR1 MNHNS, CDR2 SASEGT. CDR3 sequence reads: CASSEYWGSYNEQFF. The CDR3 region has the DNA TGTGCCAGCAGTGAATATTGGGGCTCCTACAATGAGCAGTTCTTC.

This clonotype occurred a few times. CDR3 DNA sequence: TGTGCCAGCAGCTTAGTTGGGACAGTTACTGCTTTCTTT. Translating gives CASSLVGTVTAFF. This chain uses TRBV7-9 with TRBJ1-1; 7 bases fit TRBD1. After removal of 1 base from V and 11 bases from J, the junction contained 7 bases not matched to a gene. The CDR3 extends over 13 amino acids. Germline assignment: CDR1 SEHNR and CDR2 FQNEAQ (reference sequence).

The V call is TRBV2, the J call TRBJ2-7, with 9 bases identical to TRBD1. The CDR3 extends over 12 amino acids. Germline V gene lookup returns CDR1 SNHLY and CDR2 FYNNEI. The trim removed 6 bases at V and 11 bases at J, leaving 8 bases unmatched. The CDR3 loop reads CASSPGTGGKYF. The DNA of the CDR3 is TGTGCCAGCAGCCCTGGAACAGGGGGCAAGTACTTC. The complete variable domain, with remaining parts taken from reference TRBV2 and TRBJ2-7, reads EPEVTQTPSHQVTQMGQEVILRCVPISNHLYFYWYRQILGQKVEFLVSFYNNEISEKSEIFDDQFSVERPDGSNFTLKIRSTKLEDSAMYFCASSPGTGGKYFGPGTRLTVT.

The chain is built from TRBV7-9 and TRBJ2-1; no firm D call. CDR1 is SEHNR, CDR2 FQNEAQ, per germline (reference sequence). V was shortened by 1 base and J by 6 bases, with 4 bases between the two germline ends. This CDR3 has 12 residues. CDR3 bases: TGTGCCAGCAGCTTAGGGGCCAATGAGCAGTTCTTC. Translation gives CASSLGANEQFF.

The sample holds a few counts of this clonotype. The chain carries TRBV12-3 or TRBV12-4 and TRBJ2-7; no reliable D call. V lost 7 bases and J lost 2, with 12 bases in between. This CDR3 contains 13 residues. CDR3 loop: CASNFGRTYEQYF. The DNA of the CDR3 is TGTGCCAGCAATTTTGGCAGAACCTACGAGCAGTACTTC.

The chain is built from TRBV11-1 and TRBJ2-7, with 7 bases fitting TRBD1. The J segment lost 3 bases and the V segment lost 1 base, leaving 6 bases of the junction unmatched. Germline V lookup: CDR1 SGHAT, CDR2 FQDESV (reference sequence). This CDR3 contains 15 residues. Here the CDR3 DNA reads TGTGCCAGCAGCTTAGTAGACCGGGACAGCTACGAGCAGTACTTC. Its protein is CASSLVDRDSYEQYF.

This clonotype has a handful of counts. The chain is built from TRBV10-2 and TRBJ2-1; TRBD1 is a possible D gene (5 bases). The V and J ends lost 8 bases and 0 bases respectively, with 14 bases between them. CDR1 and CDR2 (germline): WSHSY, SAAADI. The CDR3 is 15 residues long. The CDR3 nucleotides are TGCGCCAGCGGCGGTGGACAAGTCTCCTACAATGAGCAGTTCTTC. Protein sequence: CASGGGQVSYNEQFF.

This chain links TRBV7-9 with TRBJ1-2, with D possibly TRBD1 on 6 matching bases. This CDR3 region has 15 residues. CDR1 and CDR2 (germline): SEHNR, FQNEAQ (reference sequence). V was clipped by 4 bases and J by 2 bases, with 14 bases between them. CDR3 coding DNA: TGTGCCAGCAGCTATAGACAGGAGTTGAACTATGGCTACACCTTC. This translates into CASSYRQELNYGYTF.

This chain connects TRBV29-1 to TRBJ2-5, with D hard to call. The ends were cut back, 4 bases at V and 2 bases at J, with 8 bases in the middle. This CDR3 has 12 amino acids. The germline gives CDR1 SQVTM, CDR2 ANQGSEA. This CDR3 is CSVARQQETQYF. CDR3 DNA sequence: TGCAGCGTTGCTCGTCAGCAAGAGACCCAGTACTTC.

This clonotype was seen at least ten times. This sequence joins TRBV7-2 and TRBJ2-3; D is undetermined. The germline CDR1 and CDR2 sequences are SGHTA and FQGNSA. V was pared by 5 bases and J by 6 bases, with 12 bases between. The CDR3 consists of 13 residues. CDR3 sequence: CASSRQSEDTQYF. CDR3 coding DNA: TGTGCCAGCAGCCGTCAGTCGGAGGATACGCAGTATTTT. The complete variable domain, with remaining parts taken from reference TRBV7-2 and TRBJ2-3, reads GAGVSQSPSNKVTEKGKDVELRCDPISGHTALYWYRQSLGQGLEFLIYFQGNSAPDKSGLPSDRFSAERTGGSVSTLTIQRTQQEDSAVYLCASSRQSEDTQYFGPGTRLTVL.

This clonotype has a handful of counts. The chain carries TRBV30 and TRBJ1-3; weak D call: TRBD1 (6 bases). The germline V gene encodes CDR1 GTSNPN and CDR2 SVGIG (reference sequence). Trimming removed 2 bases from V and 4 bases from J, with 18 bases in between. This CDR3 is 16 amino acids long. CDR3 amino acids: CAWSQSGTRPGNTIYF. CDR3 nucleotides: TGTGCCTGGAGTCAATCAGGGACACGCCCGGGAAACACCATATATTTT.

The CDR3 coding sequence is TGTGCCAGCAGCCTAGGGTTCGGGAACACTGAAGCTTTCTTT. Its protein is CASSLGFGNTEAFF. The genes are TRBV12-3 or TRBV12-4 and TRBJ1-1; D is undetermined. CDR3 length equals 14 residues. Trimming stripped 6 bases from V and 1 base from J, with 12 bases between.

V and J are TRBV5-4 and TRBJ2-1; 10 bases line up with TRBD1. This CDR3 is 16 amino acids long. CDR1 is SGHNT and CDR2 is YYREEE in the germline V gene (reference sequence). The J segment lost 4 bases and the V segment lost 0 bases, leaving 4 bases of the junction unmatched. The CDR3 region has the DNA TGTGCCAGCAGCTTGGGGGGACAGGGGTTGTACAATGAGCAGTTCTTC. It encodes CASSLGGQGLYNEQFF. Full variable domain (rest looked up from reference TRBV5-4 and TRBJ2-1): ETGVTQSPTHLIKTRGQQVTLRCSSQSGHNTVSWYQQALGQGPQFIFQYYREEENGRGNFPPRFSGLQFPNYSSELNVNALELDDSALYLCASSLGGQGLYNEQFFGPGTRLTVL.

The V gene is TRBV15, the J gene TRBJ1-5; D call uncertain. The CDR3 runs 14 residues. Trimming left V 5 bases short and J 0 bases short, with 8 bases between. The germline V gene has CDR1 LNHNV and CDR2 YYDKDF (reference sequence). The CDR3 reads CATSWTVSNQPQHF. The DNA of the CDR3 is TGTGCCACCAGCTGGACGGTTAGCAATCAGCCCCAGCATTTT.

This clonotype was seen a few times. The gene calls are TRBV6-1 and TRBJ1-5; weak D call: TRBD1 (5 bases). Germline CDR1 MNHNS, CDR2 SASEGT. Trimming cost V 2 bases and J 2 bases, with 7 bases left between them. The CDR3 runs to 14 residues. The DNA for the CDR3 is TGTGCCAGCAGTGAACGGGGGGGCAATCAGCCCCAGCATTTT. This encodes CASSERGGNQPQHF.

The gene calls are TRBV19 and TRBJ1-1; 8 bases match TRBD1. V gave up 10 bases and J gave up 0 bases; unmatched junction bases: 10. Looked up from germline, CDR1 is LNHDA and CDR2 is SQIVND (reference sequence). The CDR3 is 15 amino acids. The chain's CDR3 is CATADRGLMNTEAFF. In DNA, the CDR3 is TGTGCCACCGCTGACAGGGGACTGATGAACACTGAAGCTTTCTTT.

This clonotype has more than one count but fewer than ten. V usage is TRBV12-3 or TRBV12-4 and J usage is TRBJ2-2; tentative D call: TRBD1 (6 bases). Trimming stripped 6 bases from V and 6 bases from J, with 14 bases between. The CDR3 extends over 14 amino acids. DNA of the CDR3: TGTGCCAGCAGCCCGGGACAAGGACCCGGGGAGCTGTTTTTT. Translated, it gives CASSPGQGPGELFF.